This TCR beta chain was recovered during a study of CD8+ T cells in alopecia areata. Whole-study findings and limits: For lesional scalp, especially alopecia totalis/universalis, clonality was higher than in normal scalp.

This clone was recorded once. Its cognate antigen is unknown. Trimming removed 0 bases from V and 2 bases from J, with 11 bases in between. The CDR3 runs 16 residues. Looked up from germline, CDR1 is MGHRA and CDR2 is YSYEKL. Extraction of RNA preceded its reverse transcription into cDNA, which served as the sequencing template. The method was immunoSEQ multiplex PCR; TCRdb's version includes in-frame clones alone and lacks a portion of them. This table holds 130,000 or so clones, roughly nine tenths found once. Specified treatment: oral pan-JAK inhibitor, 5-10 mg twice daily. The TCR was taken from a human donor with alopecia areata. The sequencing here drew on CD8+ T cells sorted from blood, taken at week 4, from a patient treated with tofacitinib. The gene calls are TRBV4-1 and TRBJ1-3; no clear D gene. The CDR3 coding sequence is TGCGCCAGCAGCCAAGAGAATAGTCGGGCTGGAAACACCATATATTTT. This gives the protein CASSQENSRAGNTIYF.